Below, 23 T cell receptor beta chains from the same sample are listed, as sequenced in a study of T cell changes during pregnancy in multiple sclerosis. The data were produced by immunoSEQ multiplex PCR, yet TCRdb's version contains in-frame clones alone and is incomplete. The sample carries under 150,000 clones, roughly 95% recorded once. The starting material was peripheral blood, obtained after pregnancy. The receptors were gathered from a female donor with multiple sclerosis, enrolled in a pregnancy study.

The chain carries TRBV25-1 and TRBJ2-1; 11 bases fit TRBD2. Trimming removed 5 bases from V and 4 bases from J; junction bases left unmatched: 7. The CDR3 sequence is 16 residues long. CDR1 MGHDK and CDR2 SYGVNS come from the germline V gene. CDR3 coding DNA: TGTGCCAGCAGTCCCACAGGGACTAGCGGATACAATGAGCAGTTCTTC. It is translated as CASSPTGTSGYNEQFF. Using reference TRBV25-1 and TRBJ2-1 for the parts outside the CDR3, the full variable domain is EADIYQTPRYLVIGTGKKITLECSQTMGHDKMYWYQQDPGMELHLIHYSYGVNSTEKGDLSSESTVSRIRTEHFPLTLESARPSHTSQYLCASSPTGTSGYNEQFFGPGTRLTVL.

The rearrangement uses TRBV19 and TRBJ2-3, with D possibly matching TRBD2 (6 bases). CDR3 length: 14 residues. Trimming shortened V by 9 bases and J by 2 bases, and 15 bases separated the two germline ends. Germline-derived CDR1 and CDR2 are LNHDA and SQIVND (reference sequence). CDR3 amino acids: CASRRAGLTDTQYF. Here the CDR3 DNA reads TGTGCCAGCCGACGAGCGGGCCTCACAGATACGCAGTATTTT.

This clone was detected once. V usage is TRBV7-9 and J usage is TRBJ2-7, with 9 positions matching TRBD2. Germline values: CDR1 SEHNR, CDR2 FQNEAQ (reference sequence). This CDR3 contains 16 residues. The V segment lost 4 bases and the J segment 1 base; nucleotides outside the gene matches: 8. DNA for the CDR3: TGTGCCAGCAGCTCACCTATAGCGGGAGAGTCCTACGAGCAGTACTTC. Its protein product is CASSSPIAGESYEQYF. Variable domain in full (rest from reference TRBV7-9 and TRBJ2-7): DTGVSQNPRHKITKRGQNVTFRCDPISEHNRLYWYRQTLGQGPEFLTYFQNEAQLEKSRLLSDRFSAERPKGSFSTLEIQRTEQGDSAMYLCASSSPIAGESYEQYFGPGTRLTVT.

This sequence joins TRBV4-1 and TRBJ1-1; D possibly corresponds to TRBD1 (6 bases). CDR1 is MGHRA, CDR2 YSYEKL, per germline. This CDR3 has 13 amino acids. Between the trimmed V and J ends, which lost 2 bases and 5 bases, there was a span of 9 bases. The CDR3 nucleotides read TGCGCCAGCAGCCAAATACAGGGAACTGAAGCTTTCTTT. Its protein is CASSQIQGTEAFF.

This chain links TRBV28 with TRBJ2-3, with a possible D match to TRBD2 (5 bases). This CDR3 comprises 15 residues. V was cut by 5 bases and J by 6 bases, with 18 bases left in between. Germline CDR1 MDHEN, CDR2 SYDVKM. Written as DNA, the CDR3 is TGTGCCAGCAGTCACGCGGGCCCCTGGGCCGATACGCAGTATTTT. Translated: CASSHAGPWADTQYF. Together with reference TRBV28 and TRBJ2-3, the CDR3 gives the full variable domain: DVKVTQSSRYLVKRTGEKVFLECVQDMDHENMFWYRQDPGLGLRLIYFSYDVKMKEKGDIPEGYSVSREKKERFSLILESASTNQTSMYLCASSHAGPWADTQYFGPGTRLTVL.

The V call is TRBV19, the J call TRBJ1-1; TRBD1 matches 7 bases. This CDR3 spans 15 amino acids. Germline loops: CDR1 LNHDA, CDR2 SQIVND (reference sequence). V gave up 7 bases and J gave up 3 bases; unmatched junction bases: 11. The CDR3 DNA sequence: TGTGCCAGTACCAACATCAACCAGGGGGACACTGAAGCTTTCTTT. Its translation: CASTNINQGDTEAFF.

This chain connects TRBV28 to TRBJ2-1; 7 nucleotides line up with TRBD1. The germline V gene encodes CDR1 MDHEN and CDR2 SYDVKM. Trimming at V came to 6 bases and at J to 0 bases, leaving 2 bases not matched to a gene. The CDR3 is made up of 14 amino acids. The CDR3 DNA sequence: TGTGCCAGCAGGTCAGGGGGCTCCTACAATGAGCAGTTCTTC. As protein: CASRSGGSYNEQFF. Full variable domain (missing parts from reference TRBV28 and TRBJ2-1): DVKVTQSSRYLVKRTGEKVFLECVQDMDHENMFWYRQDPGLGLRLIYFSYDVKMKEKGDIPEGYSVSREKKERFSLILESASTNQTSMYLCASRSGGSYNEQFFGPGTRLTVL.

V gene TRBV10-3 combines with J gene TRBJ2-1; TRBD2 agrees at 11 bases. J lost 7 bases, V lost 3 bases, and 5 bases had no gene match. The CDR3 loop spans 15 amino acids. Germline V gene sequence: CDR1 ENHRY, CDR2 SYGVKD. CDR3 loop: CAISDSGRAKNEQFF. CDR3 nucleotides: TGTGCCATCAGTGATAGCGGGAGGGCCAAGAATGAGCAGTTCTTC.

The rearrangement links TRBV6-5 to TRBJ2-7; 7 nucleotides agree with TRBD2. The V gene's germline CDR1 is MNHEY and CDR2 SVGAGI. The CDR3 contains 12 residues. V was clipped by 7 bases and J by 7 bases; unmatched bases: 7. For the CDR3, the DNA is TGTGCCAGCACCGGACTAGTTGGGGAGCAGTACTTC. It specifies CASTGLVGEQYF.

This sequence joins TRBV28 and TRBJ2-7; 9 nucleotides match TRBD1. Germline V gives CDR1 MDHEN, CDR2 SYDVKM. The CDR3 runs to 14 residues. Losses at the gene ends were 6 bases for V and 3 bases for J; bases not matched to a gene: 6. The CDR3 nucleotides read TGTGCCAGCAGCAGGGACAGGGTCCTCTACGAGCAGTACTTC. As protein: CASSRDRVLYEQYF.

The chain employs TRBV27 and TRBJ1-1, with D hard to call. Trimming pared 6 bases from V and 3 bases from J, leaving 11 bases between. The CDR3 is made up of 13 amino acids. In germline, CDR1 is MNHEY, CDR2 SMNVEV (reference sequence). This chain's CDR3 is CASSAEEDTEAFF. The CDR3 DNA reads as TGTGCCAGCAGCGCGGAAGAGGACACTGAAGCTTTCTTT.

The chain couples TRBV28 to TRBJ2-7; 8 positions agree with TRBD2. The CDR3 is 12 residues long. Germline V lookup: CDR1 MDHEN, CDR2 SYDVKM. V lost 2 bases and J lost 6; bases outside the gene matches: 0. This chain's CDR3 is CASSLAGGEQYF. The CDR3 DNA reads as TGTGCCAGCAGTTTAGCGGGAGGCGAGCAGTACTTC.

This chain links TRBV10-3 with TRBJ1-1; maybe TRBD1 (5 bases). Germline assignment: CDR1 ENHRY and CDR2 SYGVKD. The CDR3 consists of 17 residues. V dropped 0 bases and J dropped 0 bases, with 14 bases sitting between them. CDR3 in DNA: TGTGCCATCAGTGAGTCGTGGGGGGGAACCGTGAACACTGAAGCTTTCTTT. As protein: CAISESWGGTVNTEAFF.

V gene TRBV19 combines with J gene TRBJ2-1; 11 bases agree with TRBD2. The CDR3 runs 17 residues. V lost 1 base to trimming and J lost 4 bases; unmatched junction nucleotides: 6. The V gene's germline CDR1 is LNHDA and CDR2 SQIVND (reference sequence). CDR3 loop: CASSIGVGTSGYNEQFF. The CDR3, as DNA: TGTGCCAGTAGTATAGGTGTCGGGACTAGCGGTTACAATGAGCAGTTCTTC.

This chain uses TRBV20-1 with TRBJ2-1; the D gene is possibly TRBD2 (6 bases). CDR3 length equals 11 residues. CDR1 DFQATT and CDR2 SNEGSKA come from the germline V gene (reference sequence). Trimming took 0 bases from V and 16 from J, leaving 13 bases between them. CDR3 nucleotides: TGCAGTGCTAGAGATACGGCTAGCGTCTTCTTC. Protein product: CSARDTASVFF.

The chain employs TRBV10-3 and TRBJ2-7; D may be TRBD1 (5 bases). The CDR3 is made up of 14 amino acids. Germline CDR1 reads ENHRY; CDR2 reads SYGVKD. Trimming removed 4 bases at V and 2 bases at J, with 12 bases between. The CDR3 DNA sequence: TGTGCCATCAGTGGGGCAGGGAAACCCTACGAGCAGTACTTC. Residues: CAISGAGKPYEQYF.

The gene calls are TRBV25-1 and TRBJ2-5; TRBD2 matches 9 bases. In germline, CDR1 is MGHDK, CDR2 SYGVNS. CDR3 length: 12 amino acids. The V segment lost 7 bases and the J segment 5 bases; nucleotides outside the gene matches: 2. The CDR3 sequence: CASTGLAETQYF. CDR3 DNA sequence: TGTGCCAGCACCGGACTAGCGGAGACCCAGTACTTC.

The V and J genes are TRBV27 and TRBJ2-7, with TRBD1 matching over 7 bases. There are 14 residues in the CDR3. The J segment lost 6 bases and the V segment lost 6 bases, leaving 11 bases of the junction unmatched. The germline V gene has CDR1 MNHEY and CDR2 SMNVEV (reference sequence). CDR3 sequence (DNA): TGTGCCAGCAGCCAGGACAGGAGGCCCTCCGAGCAGTACTTC. As protein: CASSQDRRPSEQYF.

The rearrangement uses TRBV5-5 and TRBJ2-7; D is possibly TRBD1 (5 bases). Between the trimmed V and J ends, which lost 3 bases and 10 bases, there was a span of 8 bases. This CDR3 spans 10 amino acids. Germline V gives CDR1 SGHKS, CDR2 YYEKEE (reference sequence). CDR3 bases: TGTGCCAGCAGCTCCGGACACCAGTACTTC. Protein sequence: CASSSGHQYF.

This chain uses TRBV7-3 with TRBJ2-1, with TRBD2 matching 7 bases. The ends lost 5 bases at V and 0 bases at J; junction bases unmatched: 7. The CDR3 loop spans 16 amino acids. Per the germline V gene, CDR1 is SGHTA and CDR2 is FQGTGA. The CDR3 region has the DNA TGTGCCAGCAGCCAACTAGCGTTCAGCTCCTACAATGAGCAGTTCTTC. Translation gives CASSQLAFSSYNEQFF.

The rearrangement links TRBV6-1 to TRBJ2-1; D ambiguous. The V end was cut by 5 bases, the J end by 5 bases, with 16 bases between. The CDR3 has 15 amino acids. The germline CDR1 and CDR2 sequences are MNHNS and SASEGT. This CDR3 is CASSPRRANDNEQFF. In DNA, the CDR3 is TGTGCCAGCAGTCCGCGGCGAGCCAACGACAATGAGCAGTTCTTC.

The rearrangement uses TRBV6-1 and TRBJ2-4, with D possibly matching TRBD1 (6 bases). This CDR3 has 14 residues. V gave up 5 bases and J gave up 4 bases, with 12 bases separating them. Germline CDR1 MNHNS, CDR2 SASEGT. CDR3 in amino acids: CASSPRGRKNIQYF. The DNA for the CDR3 is TGTGCCAGCAGTCCCAGGGGTCGGAAAAACATTCAGTACTTC.

The chain combines TRBV11-2 with TRBJ2-7; TRBD1 is a possible D gene (6 bases). The CDR3 runs to 16 residues. Germline CDR1 reads SGHAT; CDR2 reads FQNNGV. Trimming left V 5 bases short and J 4 bases short, with 21 bases between. The CDR3 DNA sequence: TGTGCCAGCAGCCTTCCATTTGCAGGGGAAGGATACGAGCAGTACTTC. It is translated as CASSLPFAGEGYEQYF.